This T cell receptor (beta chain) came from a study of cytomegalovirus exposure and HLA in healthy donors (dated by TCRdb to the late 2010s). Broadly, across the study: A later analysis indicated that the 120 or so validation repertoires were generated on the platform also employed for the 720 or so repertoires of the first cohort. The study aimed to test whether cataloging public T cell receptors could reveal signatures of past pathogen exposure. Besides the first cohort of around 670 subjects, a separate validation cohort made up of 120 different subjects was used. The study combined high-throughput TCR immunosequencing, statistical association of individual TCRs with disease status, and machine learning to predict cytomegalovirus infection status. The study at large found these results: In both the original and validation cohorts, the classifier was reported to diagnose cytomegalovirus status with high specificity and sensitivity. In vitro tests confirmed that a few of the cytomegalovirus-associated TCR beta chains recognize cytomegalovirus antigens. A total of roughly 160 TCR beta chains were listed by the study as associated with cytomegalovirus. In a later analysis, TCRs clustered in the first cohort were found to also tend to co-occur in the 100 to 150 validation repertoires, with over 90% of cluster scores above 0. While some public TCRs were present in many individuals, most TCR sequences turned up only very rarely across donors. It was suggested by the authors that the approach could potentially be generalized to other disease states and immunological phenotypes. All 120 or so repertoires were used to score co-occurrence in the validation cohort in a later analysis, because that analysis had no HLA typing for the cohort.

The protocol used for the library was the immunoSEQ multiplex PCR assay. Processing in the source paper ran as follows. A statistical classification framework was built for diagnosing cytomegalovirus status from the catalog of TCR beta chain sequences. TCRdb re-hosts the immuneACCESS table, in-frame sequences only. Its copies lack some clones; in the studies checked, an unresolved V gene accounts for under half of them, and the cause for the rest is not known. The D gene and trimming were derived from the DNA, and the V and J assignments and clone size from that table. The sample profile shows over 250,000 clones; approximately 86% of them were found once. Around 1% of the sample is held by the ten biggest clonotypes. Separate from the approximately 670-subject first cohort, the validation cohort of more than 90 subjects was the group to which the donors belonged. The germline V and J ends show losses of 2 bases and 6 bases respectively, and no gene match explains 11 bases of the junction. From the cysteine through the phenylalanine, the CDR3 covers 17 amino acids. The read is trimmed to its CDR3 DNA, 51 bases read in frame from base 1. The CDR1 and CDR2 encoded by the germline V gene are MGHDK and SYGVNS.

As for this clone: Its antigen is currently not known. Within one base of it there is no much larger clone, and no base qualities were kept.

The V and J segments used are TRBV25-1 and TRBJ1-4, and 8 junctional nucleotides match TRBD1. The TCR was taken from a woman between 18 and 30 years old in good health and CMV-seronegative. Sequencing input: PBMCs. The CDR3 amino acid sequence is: CASSELPSGTGDEKLFF. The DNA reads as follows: TGTGCCAGCAGTGAACTTCCTTCCGGGACAGGAGATGAAAAACTGTTTTTT.